This TCR beta chain emerged from a study of T cell repertoires in cytomegalovirus infection. The CDR3 consists of 13 residues. Germline lookup yields CDR1 DFQATT and CDR2 SNEGSKA (reference sequence). V gave up 2 bases and J gave up 7 bases, with 12 bases separating them. Only a few counts were recorded for this clonotype. TCRdb called the reads again in MiXCR, with one record for every CDR3 protein. The repertoire holds a few hundred thousand distinct CDR3 sequences, roughly an eighth seen once, with 8.5% to 10% in the top ten. Sequencing was done on a sample of PBMCs. The chain links TRBV20-1 to TRBJ2-1; D uncertain. The receptor was isolated from a human donor in good health (CMV status not recorded). Some clones in this sample may be carry-over from other donors' samples. The CDR3 DNA is TGCAGTGCTAGAAAGATAGTGGGGAATGAGCAGTTCTTC. Translation: CSARKIVGNEQFF.